The sequence of this TCR beta chain was determined in a study of tissue T cells after allogeneic stem cell transplantation. TCRdb's table, derived via immunoSEQ multiplex PCR, lists solely in-frame clones and lacks some. The table includes about 6,600 clones, over 40% detected once. Time point reported: mouse harvest day 7 after allogeneic transplant. The graft held 10^6 splenic CD5+ T cells and 10^7 T-cell-depleted bone marrow cells. This mouse GVHD model was MHC-mismatched B6 to BALB/c, profiled day 7 or 14. As regards this clone: Genes here carry mouse names.

Sequenced input: lymph node tissue. The TCR sequence derives from a female BALB/c mouse given C57BL/6 T cells with graft-versus-host disease after an allogeneic hematopoietic cell transplant.

Partial CDR3 DNA: TGTGCCAGCAGTCTGCCTCAGGGGACAGAAGTCTTC. Its protein product is CASSLPQGTEVF. In full, the CDR3 reads CASSLPQGTEVFF. The chain uses TRBV26 and TRBJ1-1; D is possibly TRBD1 (6 bases). The read ends 1 residue before the CDR3 terminus; that terminus is restored from the germline J gene. This CDR3 comprises 13 residues. The V end lost 2 bases, the J end lost 5 bases, and 9 bases lay between the germline ends. The germline V gene encodes CDR1 KGHPV and CDR2 FQNQEV (reference sequence). Full variable domain (outside the CDR3, taken from reference TRBV26 and TRBJ1-1): NSKVIQTPRYLVKGQGQKAKMRCIPEKGHPVVFWYQQNKNNEFKFLINFQNQEVLQQIDMTEKRFSAECPSNSPCSLEIQSSEAGDSALYLCASSLPQGTEVFFGKGTRLTVV.